This T cell receptor beta chain originates from a study of blood T cells in healthy people across ages. For the study at large: With template switching, about one barcoded beta molecule was captured per two T cells.

A second PCR of 7 to 11 cycles used a sample-barcoded 5' primer and a J-beta primer mix. MiXCR, run by TCRdb on the 5' RACE reads, gives a single entry per CDR3 protein. The data contain around 2 million distinct CDR3 sequences, approximately 39% of them seen just once; the ten biggest clones take up roughly 23%. The germline gives CDR1 LGHNA, CDR2 YSLEER. Trimming took 3 bases from V and 1 from J, leaving 19 bases between them. This CDR3 is built from 18 residues. Study results and limitations: Per million T cells, TCR beta diversity dropped about linearly as age rose. The lack of PBMC sorting stopped any conclusive naive versus antigen-experienced comparison.

Worth noting for this clonotype: The antigen remains undetermined.

Sequencing input: blood. The chain is built from TRBV4-3 and TRBJ1-5; D gene ambiguous. The origin of this receptor is a human donor in good health. CDR3 in amino acids: CASSHSDGPTQSNQPQHF. The CDR3 DNA reads as TGCGCCAGCAGCCACTCGGACGGACCGACCCAAAGCAATCAGCCCCAGCATTTT.